The present T cell receptor beta chain was sequenced within a study of blood T cell repertoires in COVID-19. Study background: The analysed material was cDNA or gDNA that came from T cells, B-cell-depleted T cells, or PBMCs.

Adults between roughly 18 and 90 years of age took part from 24 US areas. Assignment of participants to cohorts was predicated upon participant-reported clinical history. V shed 6 bases, J shed 6 bases, and the junction held 11 bases outside the gene matches. From germline, CDR1 is MNHEY and CDR2 SVGAGI. The CDR3 loop spans 14 amino acids. Sequencing used immunoSEQ multiplex PCR; TCRdb keeps in-frame clones, though not all of them. This sample has a few hundred thousand clones, with 85% to 90% found just once. The TCR comes from a man between 25 and 39 years old who had recovered from COVID-19. The sequenced sample consisted of PBMCs or T cells enriched from blood (not recorded which). The chain recombines TRBV6-5 with TRBJ2-7; 7 bases are a match to TRBD1. The CDR3 region is CASSKPSTGAEQYF. DNA of the CDR3: TGTGCCAGCAGCAAGCCTAGCACAGGGGCCGAGCAGTACTTC.